This TCR beta chain stems from a study of T cells in Graves' hyperthyroidism and ophthalmopathy. This CDR3 comprises 14 residues. Amplified TCR beta CDR3 regions derived from RNA transcripts. First-round RT-PCR targeting the TCR CDR3 was performed with the HTBI primer set. Using its own MiXCR run on the multiplex PCR reads, TCRdb lists one record per CDR3 protein. The sample consists of around 560,000 distinct CDR3 sequences, around 17% of them appearing once. Study findings and constraints: Ophthalmopathy was told apart from stable hyperthyroidism by a 13 V-J model.

Comment on this clonotype: Its antigen is not known. An end of the junction does not agree with germline; a read error may underlie this.

V usage is TRBV12-3 or TRBV12-4 and J usage is TRBJ1-4; D remains ambiguous. The sample was blood. The receptor comes from a woman aged 18-29 years with Graves' hyperthyroidism. CDR3 in amino acids: CASSLGRAKGKLFF. As DNA, the CDR3 is TGTGCCAGCAGTTTGGGGAGGGCCAAGGGAAAACTATTTTTT.